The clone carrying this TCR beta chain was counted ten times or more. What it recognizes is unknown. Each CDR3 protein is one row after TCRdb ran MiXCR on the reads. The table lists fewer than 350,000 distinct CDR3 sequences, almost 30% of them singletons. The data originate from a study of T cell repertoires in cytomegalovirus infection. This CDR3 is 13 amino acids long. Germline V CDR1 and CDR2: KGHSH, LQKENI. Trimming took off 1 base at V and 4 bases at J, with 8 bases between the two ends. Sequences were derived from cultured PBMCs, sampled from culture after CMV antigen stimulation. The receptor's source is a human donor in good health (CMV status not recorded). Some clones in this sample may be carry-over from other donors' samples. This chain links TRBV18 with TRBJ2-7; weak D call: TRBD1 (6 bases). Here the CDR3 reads CASSPRTEYEQYF. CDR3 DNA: TGTGCCAGCTCACCACGGACAGAGTACGAGCAGTACTTC.